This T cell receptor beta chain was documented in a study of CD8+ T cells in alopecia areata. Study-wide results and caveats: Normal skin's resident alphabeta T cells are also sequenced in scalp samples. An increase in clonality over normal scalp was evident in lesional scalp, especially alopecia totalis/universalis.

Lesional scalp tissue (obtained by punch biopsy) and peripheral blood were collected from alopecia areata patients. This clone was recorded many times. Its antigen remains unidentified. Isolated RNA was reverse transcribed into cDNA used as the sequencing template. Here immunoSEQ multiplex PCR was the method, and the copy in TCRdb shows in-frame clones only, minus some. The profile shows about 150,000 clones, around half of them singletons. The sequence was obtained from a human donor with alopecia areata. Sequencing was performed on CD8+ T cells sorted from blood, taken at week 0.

For the CDR3, the DNA is TGCGCCAGCAGCCAAACCGGGGACATTTACGAGCAGTACTTC. Its translation: CASSQTGDIYEQYF. The chain couples TRBV4-1 to TRBJ2-7, with D maybe TRBD1 (6 bases). With 2 bases removed from V and 4 bases from J, the gap between germline ends came to 12 bases. The CDR3 contains 14 residues. Germline V CDR1 and CDR2: MGHRA, YSYEKL.